This T cell receptor beta chain was identified in a study of OX40 agonist ivuxolimab in advanced cancers. As for the study in general: Antecedent anti-PD-1, anti-PD-L1 or anti-CTLA-4 therapy was permissible, with about 39% having received some. Two patients with cutaneous melanoma and one with hepatocellular carcinoma, three in total, showed partial responses.

Assay used: immunoSEQ multiplex PCR; TCRdb lists only in-frame clones, some missing. The data contain approximately 61,000 clones, 89% of them singletons. This TCR was sampled from an adult with an advanced solid tumor such as melanoma, head and neck, liver or kidney cancer. Sequenced here: CD4+ or CD8+ T cells sorted from blood, sampled in a trial of the OX40 agonist ivuxolimab.

CDR3 residues: CASSIGGTYEQYF. CDR3 nucleotide sequence: TGTGCCAGTAGTATAGGCGGGACCTACGAGCAGTACTTC. The chain couples TRBV19 to TRBJ2-7; D is perhaps TRBD2 (6 bases). V was clipped by 1 base and J by 2 bases, with 6 bases between them. Germline V CDR1 and CDR2: LNHDA, SQIVND (reference sequence). The CDR3 spans 13 residues.